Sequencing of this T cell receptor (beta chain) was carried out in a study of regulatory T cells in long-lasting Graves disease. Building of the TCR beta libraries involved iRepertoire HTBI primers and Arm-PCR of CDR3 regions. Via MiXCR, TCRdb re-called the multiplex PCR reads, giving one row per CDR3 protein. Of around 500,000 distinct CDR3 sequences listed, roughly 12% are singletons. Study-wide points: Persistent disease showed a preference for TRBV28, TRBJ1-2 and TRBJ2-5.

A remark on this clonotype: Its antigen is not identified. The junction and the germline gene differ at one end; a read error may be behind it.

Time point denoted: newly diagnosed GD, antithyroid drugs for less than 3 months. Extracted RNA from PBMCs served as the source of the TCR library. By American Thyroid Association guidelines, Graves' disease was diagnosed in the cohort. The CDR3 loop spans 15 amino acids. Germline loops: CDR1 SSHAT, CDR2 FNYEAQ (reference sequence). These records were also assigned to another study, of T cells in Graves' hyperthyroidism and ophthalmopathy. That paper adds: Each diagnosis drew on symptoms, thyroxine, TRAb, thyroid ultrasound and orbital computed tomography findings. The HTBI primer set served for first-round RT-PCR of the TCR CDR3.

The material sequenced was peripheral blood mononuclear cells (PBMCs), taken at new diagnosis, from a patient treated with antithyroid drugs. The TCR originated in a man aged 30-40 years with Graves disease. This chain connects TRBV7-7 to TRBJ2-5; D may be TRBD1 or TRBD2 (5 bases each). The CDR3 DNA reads TGTGCTAGCAGCTGGACCGGGACCGCCCAAGAGGCCCAGTACTTC. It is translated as CASSWTGTAQEAQYF.